This T cell receptor beta chain emerged from a study of PD-1 blockade in classical Hodgkin lymphoma. Study overall: Nivolumab was administered to patients intravenously at 3 mg/kg every 2 weeks. Study results and limitations: Undefined causes, possibly disease activity or prior therapy, underlie the repertoire differences.

CDR3 length equals 14 residues. Germline V lookup: CDR1 SGHRS, CDR2 YFSETQ. V lost 0 bases and J 6 bases, leaving 12 bases between the germline ends. A note on this clone: What it binds is not known.

Each patient's relapse followed autologous stem cell transplantation, and brentuximab vedotin exposure varied. Researchers report purifying CD4+ T cells from thawed PBMCs by magnetic negative selection. Produced via immunoSEQ multiplex PCR; TCRdb's table is partial and in-frame only. The sample records over 25,000 clones, around 80% being singletons. Sequences were derived from CD4+ T cells from blood, sampled at baseline. The V call is TRBV5-1, the J call TRBJ1-1; tentatively, D is TRBD1 (5 bases). The receptor comes from a human donor with classical Hodgkin lymphoma. CDR3 region: CASSLGSAGAEAFF. DNA of the CDR3: TGCGCCAGCAGCTTGGGGTCTGCGGGGGCTGAAGCTTTCTTT.